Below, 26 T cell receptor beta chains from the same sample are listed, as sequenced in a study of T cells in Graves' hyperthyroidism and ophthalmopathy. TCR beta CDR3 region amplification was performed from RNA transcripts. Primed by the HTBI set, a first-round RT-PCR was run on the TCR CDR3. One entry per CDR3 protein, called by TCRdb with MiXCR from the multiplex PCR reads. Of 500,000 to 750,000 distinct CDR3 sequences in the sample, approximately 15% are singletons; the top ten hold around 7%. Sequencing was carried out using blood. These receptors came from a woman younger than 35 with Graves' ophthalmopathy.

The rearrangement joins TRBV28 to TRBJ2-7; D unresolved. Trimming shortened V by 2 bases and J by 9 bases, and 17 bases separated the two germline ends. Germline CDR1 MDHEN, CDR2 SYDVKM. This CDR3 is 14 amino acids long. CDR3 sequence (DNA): TGTGCCAGCAGTTTAGCCCCGCCACGAGTTTCGCAGTACTTC. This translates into CASSLAPPRVSQYF.

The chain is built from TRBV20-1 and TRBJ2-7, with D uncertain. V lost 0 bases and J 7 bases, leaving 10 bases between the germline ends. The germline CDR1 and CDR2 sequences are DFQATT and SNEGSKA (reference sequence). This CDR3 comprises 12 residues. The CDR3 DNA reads TGCAGTGCTAGAGAGCTTCGGCTTGAGCAGTACTTC. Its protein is CSARELRLEQYF.

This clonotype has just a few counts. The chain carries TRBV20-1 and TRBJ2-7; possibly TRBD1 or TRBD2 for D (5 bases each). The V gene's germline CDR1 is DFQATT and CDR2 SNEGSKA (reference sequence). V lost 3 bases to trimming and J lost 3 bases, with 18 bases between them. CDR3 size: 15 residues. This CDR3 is CSASGPGTGSYEQYF. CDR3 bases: TGCAGTGCTAGTGGCCCCGGGACGGGGAGCTACGAGCAGTACTTC.

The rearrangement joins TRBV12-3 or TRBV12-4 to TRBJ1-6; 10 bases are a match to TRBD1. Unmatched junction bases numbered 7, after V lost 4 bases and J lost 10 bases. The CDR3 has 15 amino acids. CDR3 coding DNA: TGTGCCAGCAGTTCCCCGACAGGGGGCGACTCACCCCTCCACTTT. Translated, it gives CASSSPTGGDSPLHF.

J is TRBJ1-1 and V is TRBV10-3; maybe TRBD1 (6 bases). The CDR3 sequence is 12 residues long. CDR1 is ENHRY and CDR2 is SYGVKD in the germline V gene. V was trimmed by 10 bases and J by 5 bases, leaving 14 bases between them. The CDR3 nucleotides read TGTGCCACTGGAGGGGGTCTTACTGAAGCTTTCTTT. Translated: CATGGGLTEAFF.

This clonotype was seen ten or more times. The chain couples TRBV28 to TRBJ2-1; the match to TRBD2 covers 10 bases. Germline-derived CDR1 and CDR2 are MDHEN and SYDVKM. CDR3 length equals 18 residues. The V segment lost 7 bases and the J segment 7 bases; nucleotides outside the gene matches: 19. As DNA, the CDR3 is TGTGCCAGCACCAAAGGCTGGGGTCTAGCGGGAGTGTGGAATGAGCAGTTCTTC. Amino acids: CASTKGWGLAGVWNEQFF. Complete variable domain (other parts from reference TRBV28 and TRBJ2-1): DVKVTQSSRYLVKRTGEKVFLECVQDMDHENMFWYRQDPGLGLRLIYFSYDVKMKEKGDIPEGYSVSREKKERFSLILESASTNQTSMYLCASTKGWGLAGVWNEQFFGPGTRLTVL.

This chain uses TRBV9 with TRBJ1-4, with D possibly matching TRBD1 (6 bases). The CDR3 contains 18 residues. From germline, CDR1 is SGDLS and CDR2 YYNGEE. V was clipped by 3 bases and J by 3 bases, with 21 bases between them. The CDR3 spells CASSDSRGGGGPNEKLFF. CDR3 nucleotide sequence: TGTGCCAGCAGCGACTCCAGAGGGGGGGGGGGCCCTAATGAAAAACTGTTTTTT. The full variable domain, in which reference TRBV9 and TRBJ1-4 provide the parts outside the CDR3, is DSGVTQTPKHLITATGQRVTLRCSPRSGDLSVYWYQQSLDQGLQFLIQYYNGEERAKGNILERFSAQQFPDLHSELNLSSLELGDSALYFCASSDSRGGGGPNEKLFFGSGTQLSVL.

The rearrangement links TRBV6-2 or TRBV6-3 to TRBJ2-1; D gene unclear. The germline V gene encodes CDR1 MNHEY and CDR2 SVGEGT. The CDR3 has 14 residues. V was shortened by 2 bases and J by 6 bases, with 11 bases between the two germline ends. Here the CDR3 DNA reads TGTGCCAGCAGTTACCGTATTGGACCCAATGAGCAGTTCTTC. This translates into CASSYRIGPNEQFF.

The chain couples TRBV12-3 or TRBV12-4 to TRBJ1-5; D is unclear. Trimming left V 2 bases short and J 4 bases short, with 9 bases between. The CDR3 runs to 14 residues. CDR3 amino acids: CASSLYSGNQPQHF. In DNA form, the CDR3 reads TGTGCCAGCAGTTTATACTCGGGGAATCAGCCCCAGCATTTT.

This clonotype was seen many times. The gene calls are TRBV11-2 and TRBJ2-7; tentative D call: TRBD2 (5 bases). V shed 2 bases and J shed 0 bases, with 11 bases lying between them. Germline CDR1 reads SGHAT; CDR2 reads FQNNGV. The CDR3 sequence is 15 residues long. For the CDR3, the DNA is TGTGCCAGCAGCTTACAAGGCGGGTTCTCCTACGAGCAGTACTTC. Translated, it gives CASSLQGGFSYEQYF.

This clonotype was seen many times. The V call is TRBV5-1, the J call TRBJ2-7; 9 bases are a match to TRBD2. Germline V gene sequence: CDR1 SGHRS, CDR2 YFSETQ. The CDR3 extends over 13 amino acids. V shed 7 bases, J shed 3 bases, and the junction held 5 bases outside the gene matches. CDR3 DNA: TGCGCCAGCTCGACTAGCGGATTCTACGAGCAGTACTTC. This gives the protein CASSTSGFYEQYF. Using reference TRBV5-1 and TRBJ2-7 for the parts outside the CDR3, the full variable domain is KAGVTQTPRYLIKTRGQQVTLSCSPISGHRSVSWYQQTPGQGLQFLFEYFSETQRNKGNFPGRFSGRQFSNSRSEMNVSTLELGDSALYLCASSTSGFYEQYFGPGTRLTVT.

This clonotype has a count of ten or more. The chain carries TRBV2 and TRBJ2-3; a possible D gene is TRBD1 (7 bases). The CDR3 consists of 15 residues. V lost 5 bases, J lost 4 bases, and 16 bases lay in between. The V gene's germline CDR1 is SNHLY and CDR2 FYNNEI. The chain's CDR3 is CASSPITGEADTQYF. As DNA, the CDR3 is TGTGCCAGCAGTCCTATTACAGGGGAGGCAGATACGCAGTATTTT.

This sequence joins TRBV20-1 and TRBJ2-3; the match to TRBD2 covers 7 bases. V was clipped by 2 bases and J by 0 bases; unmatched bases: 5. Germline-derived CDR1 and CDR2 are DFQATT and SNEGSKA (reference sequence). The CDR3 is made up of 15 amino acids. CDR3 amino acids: CSARLTSVSTDTQYF. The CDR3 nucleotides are TGCAGTGCTAGACTCACTAGCGTAAGCACAGATACGCAGTATTTT.

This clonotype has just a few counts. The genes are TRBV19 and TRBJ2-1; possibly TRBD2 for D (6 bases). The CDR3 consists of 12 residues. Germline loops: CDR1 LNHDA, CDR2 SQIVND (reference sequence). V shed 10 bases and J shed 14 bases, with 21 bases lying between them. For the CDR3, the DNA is TGTGCCACCGATTCCGAGGAGGGCCACGAGTTCTTC. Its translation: CATDSEEGHEFF.

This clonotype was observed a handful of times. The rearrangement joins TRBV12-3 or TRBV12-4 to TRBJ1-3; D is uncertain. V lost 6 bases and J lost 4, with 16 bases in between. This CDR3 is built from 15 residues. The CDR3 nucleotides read TGTGCCAGCAGACCTCCCGACGGTACAGGAAACACCATATATTTT. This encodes CASRPPDGTGNTIYF.

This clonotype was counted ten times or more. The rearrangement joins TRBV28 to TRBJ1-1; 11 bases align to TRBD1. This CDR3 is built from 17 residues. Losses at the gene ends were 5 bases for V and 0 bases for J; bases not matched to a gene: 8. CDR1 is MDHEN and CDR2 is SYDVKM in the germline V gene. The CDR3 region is CASSLGQGASLNTEAFF. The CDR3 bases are TGTGCCAGCAGTCTTGGACAGGGGGCGTCGTTGAACACTGAAGCTTTCTTT.

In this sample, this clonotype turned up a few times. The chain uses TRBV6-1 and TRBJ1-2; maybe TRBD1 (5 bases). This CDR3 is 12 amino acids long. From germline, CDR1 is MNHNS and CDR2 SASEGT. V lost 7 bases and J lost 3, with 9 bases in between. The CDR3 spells CASKEGHYGYTF. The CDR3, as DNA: TGTGCCAGCAAAGAGGGGCACTATGGCTACACCTTC.

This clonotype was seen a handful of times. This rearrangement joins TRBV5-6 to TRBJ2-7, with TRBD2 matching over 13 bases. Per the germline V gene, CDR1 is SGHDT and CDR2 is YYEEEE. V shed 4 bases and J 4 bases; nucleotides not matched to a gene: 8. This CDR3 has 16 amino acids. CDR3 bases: TGTGCCAGCAGCCGACATACTAGCGGGAGGGCGTACGAGCAGTACTTC. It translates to CASSRHTSGRAYEQYF.

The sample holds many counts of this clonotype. The CDR3 here is CASSTGATYEQYF. The CDR3 nucleotides read TGTGCCAGTAGTACAGGGGCGACCTACGAGCAGTACTTC. V and J are TRBV19 and TRBJ2-7; a possible D gene is TRBD1 (6 bases). The CDR3 loop spans 13 amino acids. V was trimmed by 4 bases and J by 2 bases, leaving 9 bases between them. Germline V lookup: CDR1 LNHDA, CDR2 SQIVND (reference sequence).

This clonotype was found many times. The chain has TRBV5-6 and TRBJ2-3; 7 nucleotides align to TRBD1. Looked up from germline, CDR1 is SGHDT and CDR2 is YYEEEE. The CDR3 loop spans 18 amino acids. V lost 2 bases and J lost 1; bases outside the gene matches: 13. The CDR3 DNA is TGTGCCAGCAGCTTATTACGGTTTGGGACAGAGGGCACAGATACGCAGTATTTT. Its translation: CASSLLRFGTEGTDTQYF.

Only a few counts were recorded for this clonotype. The chain's CDR3 is CASSEYYPVSPQETQYF. Here the CDR3 DNA reads TGTGCCAGCAGTGAATATTACCCGGTCTCGCCTCAAGAGACCCAGTACTTC. The V call is TRBV25-1, the J call TRBJ2-5; D not resolved. CDR3 size: 17 residues. CDR1 and CDR2 from the germline V gene are MGHDK and SYGVNS. V was clipped by 0 bases and J by 2 bases, with 16 bases between them.

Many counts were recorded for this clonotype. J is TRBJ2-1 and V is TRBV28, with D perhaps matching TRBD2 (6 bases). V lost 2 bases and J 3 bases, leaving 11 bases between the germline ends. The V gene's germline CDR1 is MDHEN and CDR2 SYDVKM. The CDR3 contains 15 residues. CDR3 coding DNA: TGTGCCAGCAGTTTAGGCGGGACTCGCTACAATGAGCAGTTCTTC. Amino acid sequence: CASSLGGTRYNEQFF.

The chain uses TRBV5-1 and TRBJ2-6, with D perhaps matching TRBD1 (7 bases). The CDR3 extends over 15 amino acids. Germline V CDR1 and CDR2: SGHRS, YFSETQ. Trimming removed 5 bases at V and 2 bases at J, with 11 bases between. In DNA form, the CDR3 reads TGCGCCAGCAGTGGCGGGACAGCTGGGGCCAACGTCCTGACTTTC. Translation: CASSGGTAGANVLTF.

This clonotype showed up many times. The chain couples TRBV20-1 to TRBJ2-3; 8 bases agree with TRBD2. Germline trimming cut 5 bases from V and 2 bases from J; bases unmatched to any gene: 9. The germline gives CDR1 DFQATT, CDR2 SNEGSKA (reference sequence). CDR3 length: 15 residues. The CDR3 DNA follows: TGCAGTGCTGGGGGGACTAGGTCCCCCACAGATACGCAGTATTTT. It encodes CSAGGTRSPTDTQYF.

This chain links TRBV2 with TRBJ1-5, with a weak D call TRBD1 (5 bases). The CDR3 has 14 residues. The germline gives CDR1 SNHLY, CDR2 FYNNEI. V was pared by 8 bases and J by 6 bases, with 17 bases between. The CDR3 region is CASLPEEGIQPQHF. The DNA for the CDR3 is TGTGCCAGCCTTCCTGAAGAGGGGATTCAGCCCCAGCATTTT. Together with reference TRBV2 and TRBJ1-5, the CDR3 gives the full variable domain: EPEVTQTPSHQVTQMGQEVILRCVPISNHLYFYWYRQILGQKVEFLVSFYNNEISEKSEIFDDQFSVERPDGSNFTLKIRSTKLEDSAMYFCASLPEEGIQPQHFGDGTRLSIL.

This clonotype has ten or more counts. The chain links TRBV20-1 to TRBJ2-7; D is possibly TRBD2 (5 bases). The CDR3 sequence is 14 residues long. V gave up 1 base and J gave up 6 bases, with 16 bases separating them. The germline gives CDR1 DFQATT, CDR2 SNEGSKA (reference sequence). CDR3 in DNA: TGCAGTGCTAGAGCGGGGTGGGAGAAAGGCGAGCAGTACTTC. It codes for CSARAGWEKGEQYF.